The clone carrying this TCR beta chain was detected only a few times. Antigen unknown. The library was built for alpha chains, so this beta chain is an off-target read and its size means little. Specified time point: sample taken at primary tumor resection. Donors were roughly 70 untreated early-stage non-small cell lung cancer patients. Unsorted samples of tumor, nontumor lung or frozen PBMC had their whole RNA sequenced. Every molecule of TCR cDNA had its own unique molecular identifier. TCRdb called the 5' RACE reads again in MiXCR, with one record for every CDR3 protein. The table records roughly 19,000 distinct CDR3 sequences, 5.8% of them present only once. This entry comes from a study of spatial heterogeneity in lung cancer. Study-wide background: The study consistently detected more beta-chain than alpha-chain sequences.

Germline CDR1 WSHSY, CDR2 SAAADI. V was shortened by 2 bases and J by 5 bases, with 9 bases between the two germline ends. The CDR3 sequence is 13 residues long. Study findings and constraints: Tracking of tumor mutation counts was seen in expanded intratumoral alpha and beta TCR counts.

The material was lung tumor tissue, obtained at surgery. The genes are TRBV10-2 and TRBJ2-5; D is ambiguous. The TCR sequence derives from a female donor with early-stage non-small cell lung cancer. Here the CDR3 DNA reads TGCGCCAGCAGTGAGCCCAGCCGCGAGACCCAGTACTTC. It codes for CASSEPSRETQYF.